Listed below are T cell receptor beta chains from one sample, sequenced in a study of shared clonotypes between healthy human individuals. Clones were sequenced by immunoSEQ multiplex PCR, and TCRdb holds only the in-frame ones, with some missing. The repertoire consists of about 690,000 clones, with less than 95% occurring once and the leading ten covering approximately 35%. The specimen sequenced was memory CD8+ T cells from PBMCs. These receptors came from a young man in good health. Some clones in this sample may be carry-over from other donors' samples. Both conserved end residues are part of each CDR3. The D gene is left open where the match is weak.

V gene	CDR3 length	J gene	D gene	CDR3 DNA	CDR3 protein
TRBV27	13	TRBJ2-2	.	TGTGCCAGCAGTTTACGGGGATCCGGGGAGCTGTTTTTT	CASSLRGSGELFF
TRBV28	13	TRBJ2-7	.	TGTGCCAGCAGGTCGGACGGAGCCTACGAGCAGTACTTC	CASRSDGAYEQYF
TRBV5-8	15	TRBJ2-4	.	TGTGCCAGCAGCTTCCGTGCAAGAGCCAAAAACATTCAGTACTTC	CASSFRARAKNIQYF
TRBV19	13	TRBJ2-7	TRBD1	TGTGCCAGTAGTACTCTACAGGGGAACGAGCAGTACTTC	CASSTLQGNEQYF
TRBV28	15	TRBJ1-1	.	TGTGCCAGCAGTCCCGATCGAACCCCGAACACTGAAGCTTTCTTT	CASSPDRTPNTEAFF
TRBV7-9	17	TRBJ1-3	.	TGTGCCAGCAGCCTTATGCCCAGGGCCAGCTCTGGAAACACCATATATTTT	CASSLMPRASSGNTIYF
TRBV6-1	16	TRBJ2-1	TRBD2	TGTGCCAGCAGTGCCGGACTAGCGGGCACCTACAATGAGCAGTTCTTC	CASSAGLAGTYNEQFF
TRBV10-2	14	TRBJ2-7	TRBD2	TGCGCCAGCAGTCCCTTGACTAGCGGAGACGAGCAGTACTTC	CASSPLTSGDEQYF
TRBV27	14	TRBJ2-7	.	TGTGCCAGCAAACGGACAGCCAGAAACTACGAGCAGTACTTC	CASKRTARNYEQYF
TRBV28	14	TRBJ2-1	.	TGTGCCAGCAGTTCTAAAGCGGATTACAATGAGCAGTTCTTC	CASSSKADYNEQFF
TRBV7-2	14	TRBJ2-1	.	TGTGCCAGCAGCTTAGGCGGCGGCAACAATGAGCAGTTCTTC	CASSLGGGNNEQFF
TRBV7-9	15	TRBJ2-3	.	TGTGCCAGCAGCTTATGGGGAGTACCCTCCGATACGCAGTATTTT	CASSLWGVPSDTQYF
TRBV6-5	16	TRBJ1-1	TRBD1	TGTGCCAGCAGTTTACCCCGGACAGGAGCGAACACTGAAGCTTTCTTT	CASSLPRTGANTEAFF
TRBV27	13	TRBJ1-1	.	TGTGCCAGCAGTTTTTGGGGAGGCCCTGAAGCTTTCTTT	CASSFWGGPEAFF
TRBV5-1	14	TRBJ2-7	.	TGCGCCAGCAGTTTGGGGGACTTATCCTACGAGCAGTACTTC	CASSLGDLSYEQYF
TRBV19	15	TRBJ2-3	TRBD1	TGTGCCAGTAGTCGGGACAGGGAAGGTCCAGATACGCAGTATTTT	CASSRDREGPDTQYF
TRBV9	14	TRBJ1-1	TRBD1	TGTGCCAGCAGCGCAAGGGACAGAATCCCCGAAGCTTTCTTT	CASSARDRIPEAFF
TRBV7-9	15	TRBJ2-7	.	TGTGCCAGCAGCTTAGCCCGACAGGCCTCCTACGAGCAGTACTTC	CASSLARQASYEQYF
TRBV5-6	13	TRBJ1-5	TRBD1	TGTGCCAGCAGCGAAGGGACAGGGCAGCCCCAGCATTTT	CASSEGTGQPQHF
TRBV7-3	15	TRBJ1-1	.	TGTGCCAGCAGCTCACAGGGCCCAATGGGGACTGAAGCTTTCTTT	CASSSQGPMGTEAFF
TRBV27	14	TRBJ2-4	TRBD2	TGTGCCAGCAGCACGGGGGGAGCCAAAAACATTCAGTACTTC	CASSTGGAKNIQYF
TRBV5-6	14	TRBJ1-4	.	TGTGCCAGCAGCTTGTCTGGGGATAATGAAAAACTGTTTTTT	CASSLSGDNEKLFF
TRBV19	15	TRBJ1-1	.	TGTGCCAGTAGTTATCGAAGACAGGTGAACACTGAAGCTTTCTTT	CASSYRRQVNTEAFF
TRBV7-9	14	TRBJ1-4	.	TGTGCCAGCAGCACCCGGGAGGGGAATGAAAAACTGTTTTTT	CASSTREGNEKLFF